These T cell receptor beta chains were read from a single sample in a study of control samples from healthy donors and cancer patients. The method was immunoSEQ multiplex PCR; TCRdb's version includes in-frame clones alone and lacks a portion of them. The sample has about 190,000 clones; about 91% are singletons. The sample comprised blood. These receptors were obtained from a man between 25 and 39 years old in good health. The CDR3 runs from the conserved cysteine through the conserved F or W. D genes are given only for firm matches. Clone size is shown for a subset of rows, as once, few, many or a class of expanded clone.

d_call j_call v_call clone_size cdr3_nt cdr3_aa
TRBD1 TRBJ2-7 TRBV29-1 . TGCAGCGTTGTTGGGACAGAGAACTACGAGCAGTACTTC CSVVGTENYEQYF
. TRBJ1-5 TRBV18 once TGTGCCAGCTCGGAGGCAGCTCTCGGGCCCCAGCATTTT CASSEAALGPQHF
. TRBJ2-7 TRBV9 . TGTGCCAGCAGCCTAATTGGGGGCGAGCAGTACTTC CASSLIGGEQYF
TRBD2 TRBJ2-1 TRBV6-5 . TGTGCCAGCAGTTCCCTAGCGGGGGGAGGCAATGAGCAGTTCTTC CASSSLAGGGNEQFF
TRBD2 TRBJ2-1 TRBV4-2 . TGTGCCAGCAGCCACCCGGGACTAGCGGGGGACCACAATGAGCAGTTCTTC CASSHPGLAGDHNEQFF
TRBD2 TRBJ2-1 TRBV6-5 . TGTGTCACCAGCACCCTAGCGGCCTACAATGAGCAGTTCTTC CVTSTLAAYNEQFF
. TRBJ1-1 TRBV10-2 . TGCGCCAGCAGTGAGCGCTTCAGGGGGAACACTGAAGCTTTCTTT CASSERFRGNTEAFF
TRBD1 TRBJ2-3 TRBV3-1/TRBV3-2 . TGTGCCAGCAGAAACAGGGGGCAAACAGATACGCAGTATTTT CASRNRGQTDTQYF
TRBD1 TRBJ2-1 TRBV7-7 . TGTGCCAGCAGCTCGGACAGGGGAAATGAGCAGTTCTTC CASSSDRGNEQFF
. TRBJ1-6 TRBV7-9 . TGTGCCAGCAGCCCAACGACGCTGGATTCACCCCTCCACTTT CASSPTTLDSPLHF
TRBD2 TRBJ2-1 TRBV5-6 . TGTGCCAGCAGCTTGGCCGTCGGGGGGTCGCAGTTCTTC CASSLAVGGSQFF
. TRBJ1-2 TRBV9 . TGTGCCAGCAGCGTAGGAGAGGGCCGGAGAGACCACTATGGCTACACCTTC CASSVGEGRRDHYGYTF
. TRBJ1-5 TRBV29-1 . TGCAGCGTTGCTTTGGGGGGGGCGGGGAATCAGCCCCAGCATTTT CSVALGGAGNQPQHF
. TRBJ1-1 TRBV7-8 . TGTGCCAGCACTTCACAGATGAACACTGAAGCCTTCTTT CASTSQMNTEAFF
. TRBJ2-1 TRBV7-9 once TGTGCCAGCAGCTTAAGAATGACAGTCTACTCCTACAATGAGCAGTTCTTC CASSLRMTVYSYNEQFF
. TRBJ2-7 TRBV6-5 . TGTGCCAGCAGTTACGAACGGGGTTTCTACGAGCAGTACTTC CASSYERGFYEQYF
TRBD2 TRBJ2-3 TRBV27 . TGTGCCAGCAGTTTATCCCTAGCGGGGGCCACAGATACGCAGTATTTT CASSLSLAGATDTQYF
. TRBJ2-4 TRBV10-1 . TGCGCCAGCAGTGAGTATGCTCCTGGGGACATTCAGTACTTC CASSEYAPGDIQYF
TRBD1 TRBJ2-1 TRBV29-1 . TGCAGCGACCGGGACAGAAACTACAATGAGCAGTTCTTC CSDRDRNYNEQFF
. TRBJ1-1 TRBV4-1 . TGCGCCAGCAGCCAAGGACCCCAGGGGCTGAACACTGAAGCTTTCTTT CASSQGPQGLNTEAFF
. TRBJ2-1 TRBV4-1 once TGCGCCAGCAGCCAAAATCCTTCCTACAATGAGCAGTTCTTC CASSQNPSYNEQFF
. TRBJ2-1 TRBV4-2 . TGTGCCAGCAGCCAAGGCGGGTACGGTGAGCAGTTCTTC CASSQGGYGEQFF
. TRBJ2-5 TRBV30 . TGTGCCTGGAGTCTCGACTTAGAAGAGACCCAGTACTTC CAWSLDLEETQYF
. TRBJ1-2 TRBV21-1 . TGTGCCAGCAGCAAATTAGGGACAGGGGGGAATGGCTACACCTTC CASSKLGTGGNGYTF
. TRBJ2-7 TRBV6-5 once TGTGCCAGCAGTTACCGATTACCCGCCTACGAGCAGTACTTC CASSYRLPAYEQYF
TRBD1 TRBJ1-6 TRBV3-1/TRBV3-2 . TGTGCCAGCAGCCCAGGGGGGCGGAGCAATTCACCCCTCCACTTT CASSPGGRSNSPLHF
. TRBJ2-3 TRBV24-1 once TGTGCCACCGCCCCTGGCCTGGGGGGCCAAGATACGCAGTATTTT CATAPGLGGQDTQYF
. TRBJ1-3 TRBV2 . TGTGCCAGCAGTGACGGTCTTGGGAACACCATATATTTT CASSDGLGNTIYF
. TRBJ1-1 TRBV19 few TGTGCCAGTATATCCCAGGGGCAGGTGAAAGCTTTCTTT CASISQGQVKAFF